This paragraph covers one T cell receptor (beta chain) sequence. The antigen is undetermined. The sample is drawn from a study of PD-1 blockade in classical Hodgkin lymphoma. Findings and limits, study-wide: When nivolumab was started under 1 year after ASCT, patients were excluded.

Time point of the sample: cycle 4 day 1 (C4D1), after five to seven weeks of nivolumab. Following autologous stem cell transplantation, relapse occurred in every patient, and exposure to brentuximab vedotin varied. Sequencing was performed with immunoSEQ multiplex PCR; in TCRdb, only in-frame clones are kept and a portion is missing. The sample includes about 25,000 clones, about 86% of them seen just once. This TCR came from a human donor with classical Hodgkin lymphoma. The specimen was peripheral blood mononuclear cells (PBMCs), collected before the fourth cycle of nivolumab.

The CDR3 spells CAWSIRDTNQPQHF. In nucleotides, the CDR3 is TGTGCCTGGAGTATCCGGGACACCAATCAGCCCCAGCATTTT. The rearrangement joins TRBV30 to TRBJ1-5; maybe TRBD1 (6 bases). This CDR3 is built from 14 residues. Germline-derived CDR1 and CDR2 are GTSNPN and SVGIG (reference sequence). Trimming shortened V by 2 bases and J by 3 bases, and 11 bases separated the two germline ends.